This T cell receptor beta chain was observed in a study of regulatory T cells in long-lasting Graves disease. The time point was: persistent/refractory GD, antithyroid drugs over 5 years with positive TRAb. PBMCs provided the RNA from which the TCR library was made. Between the trimmed V and J ends, which lost 5 bases and 2 bases, there was a span of 14 bases. CDR1 and CDR2 (germline): SQVTM, ANQGSEA. The CDR3 totals 14 residues. Construction of the TCR beta libraries employed iRepertoire HTBI primers in conjunction with Arm-PCR of CDR3 regions. TCRdb re-called the multiplex PCR reads through MiXCR, storing one row per CDR3 protein. The table lists roughly 360,000 distinct CDR3 sequences, around 23% of them singletons.

The sample in question was peripheral blood mononuclear cells (PBMCs), obtained when the disease was refractory, from a patient treated with antithyroid drugs. This TCR was recovered from a woman in her thirties or forties with Graves disease. This chain joins TRBV29-1 and TRBJ2-3, with D perhaps TRBD2 (5 bases). CDR3 sequence: CSVRGFQHTDTQYF. CDR3 coding DNA: TGCAGCGTTCGGGGTTTTCAGCACACAGATACGCAGTATTTT.